These 8 T cell receptor beta chains came from one sample sequenced in a study of blood T cell repertoires in COVID-19. Assay: immunoSEQ multiplex PCR; the TCRdb copy retains only in-frame clones and omits some. The table records about 220,000 clones, about nine tenths of them present only once. Sequenced input: PBMCs or T cells enriched from blood (not recorded which). The receptors stem from a woman in her twenties or thirties with acute COVID-19.

The chain employs TRBV10-1 and TRBJ1-6, with D unclear. CDR1 WNHNN and CDR2 SYGVQD come from the germline V gene (reference sequence). This CDR3 has 13 amino acids. V was trimmed by 5 bases and J by 10 bases, leaving 12 bases between them. The CDR3 protein is CASSSRFRSPLHF. The CDR3, as DNA: TGCGCCAGCAGTTCCAGGTTTCGGTCACCCCTCCACTTT.

The gene calls are TRBV10-3 and TRBJ1-2; the match to TRBD1 covers 7 bases. Trimming took 6 bases from V and 8 from J; bases not matched to a gene: 12. Germline loops: CDR1 ENHRY, CDR2 SYGVKD. This CDR3 contains 14 residues. The CDR3 sequence is CAIRPGGQGSGYTF. CDR3 nucleotides: TGTGCCATCAGACCAGGGGGGCAGGGTTCCGGCTACACCTTC.

This chain links TRBV6-4 with TRBJ2-2; weak D call: TRBD1 (5 bases). The CDR3 length is 15 residues. V was clipped by 6 bases and J by 2 bases, with 13 bases between them. Germline CDR1 is MRHNA and CDR2 is SNTAGT. For the CDR3, the DNA is TGTGCCAGCAGCGCCATAGGACACAACACCGGGGAGCTGTTTTTT. Its translation: CASSAIGHNTGELFF.

This clone came up once. The chain recombines TRBV5-4 with TRBJ1-2, with 7 bases that match TRBD1. V dropped 1 base and J dropped 4; count of bases not matched to a gene: 7. Germline assignment: CDR1 SGHNT and CDR2 YYREEE (reference sequence). There are 15 residues in the CDR3. The CDR3 DNA reads as TGTGCCAGCAGCTTGTTGGCAGGGGGTGCCTATGGCTACACCTTC. Amino acid sequence: CASSLLAGGAYGYTF.

The chain has TRBV14 and TRBJ2-7; 8 positions agree with TRBD2. The length of the CDR3 is 15 residues. Trimming at V came to 3 bases and at J to 4 bases, leaving 8 bases not matched to a gene. In germline, CDR1 is SGHDN, CDR2 FVKESK. The CDR3 region has the DNA TGTGCCAGCAGCCATTACGGGGGGGCCGGGTACGAGCAGTACTTC. Amino acids: CASSHYGGAGYEQYF.

The CDR3 nucleotides read TGTGCCAGCAGTTTCCCGGGACAGGGGTCCTACGAGCAGTACTTC. As protein: CASSFPGQGSYEQYF. The chain links TRBV6-1 to TRBJ2-7; 10 bases line up with TRBD1. Germline V gene data show CDR1 as MNHNS and CDR2 as SASEGT. CDR3 length: 15 residues. J gave up 1 base and V 5 bases, and 5 bases lay outside the gene matches.

V and J are TRBV7-9 and TRBJ2-5, with a tentative D call TRBD2 (5 bases). From germline, CDR1 is SEHNR and CDR2 FQNEAQ (reference sequence). The length of the CDR3 is 15 residues. V shed 2 bases and J shed 5 bases, with 15 bases lying between them. The CDR3 region is CASSLNAGHRETQYF. The CDR3 region has the DNA TGTGCCAGCAGCTTAAATGCGGGCCACCGGGAGACCCAGTACTTC.

The chain uses TRBV10-2 and TRBJ1-1; 11 nucleotides align to TRBD1. The trim removed 10 bases at V and 0 bases at J, leaving 10 bases unmatched. The V gene's germline CDR1 is WSHSY and CDR2 SAAADI. The CDR3 covers 16 residues. The CDR3, as DNA: TGCGCCACCATGCCCCGGGACAGGGGGATGAACACTGAAGCTTTCTTT. Translated, it gives CATMPRDRGMNTEAFF.